This is a list of T cell receptor beta chains from one sample in a study of blood T cell repertoires in COVID-19. The method was immunoSEQ multiplex PCR; TCRdb's version includes in-frame clones alone and lacks a portion of them. The sample records around 340,000 clones, 65% to 90% being singletons. The sequencing input was PBMCs or T cells enriched from blood (not recorded which). These receptors originate from a woman aged 40 to 50 with acute COVID-19. Both conserved end residues are part of each CDR3. The D gene is left open where the match is weak. Not all rows give a size; the values are once, few, many and, for expanded clones, a class.

V gene,J gene,clone size,D gene,CDR3 DNA,CDR3 protein
TRBV3-1/TRBV3-2,TRBJ1-1,NA,NA,TGTGCCAGCAGCCAAGCATCGGCAGGGAACACTGAAGCTTTCTTT,CASSQASAGNTEAFF
TRBV3-1/TRBV3-2,TRBJ2-2,NA,TRBD2,TGTTCAGGGACTAGCGGGGGGGAGAACACCGGGGAGCTGTTTTTT,CSGTSGGENTGELFF
TRBV7-2,TRBJ2-7,NA,NA,TGTGCCAGCAGCTTAAAAGCTCTGTCCTACGAGCAGTACTTC,CASSLKALSYEQYF
TRBV7-8,TRBJ2-7,NA,NA,TGTGCCAGCAGCTTAGGGAGAGGGCGCTACGAGCAGTACTTC,CASSLGRGRYEQYF
TRBV29-1,TRBJ2-4,once,TRBD2,TGCAGCGTAGGACTAGCGGGGGGCATTCAGTACTTC,CSVGLAGGIQYF
TRBV2,TRBJ2-1,once,NA,TGTGCCAGCAGCACGGACAGTTTCCAGTTCTTC,CASSTDSFQFF
TRBV5-4,TRBJ2-5,NA,NA,TGTGCCAGCAGCTCGCAAGAGACCCAGTACTTC,CASSSQETQYF
TRBV3-1/TRBV3-2,TRBJ1-5,NA,TRBD1,TGTGCCAGCAGCCAAGAATTAGCAGGGGGCCAGCCCCAGCATTTT,CASSQELAGGQPQHF
TRBV4-1,TRBJ2-7,NA,TRBD1,TGCGCCAGCAGCCAAGGCCGAGGACAGGGCCCCTACGAGCAGTACTTC,CASSQGRGQGPYEQYF
TRBV27,TRBJ2-7,NA,TRBD1,TGTGCCAGCAGTTTAGGGGGACAGGGGGCGTACGAGCAGTACTTC,CASSLGGQGAYEQYF
TRBV4-1,TRBJ1-2,NA,NA,TGCGCCAGCAGCCAAGATCACAGACATGGCTACACCTTC,CASSQDHRHGYTF
TRBV4-2,TRBJ2-1,NA,TRBD2,TGTGCCAGCAGATTAATAGCGGGAGAGTATGAGCAGTTCTTC,CASRLIAGEYEQFF
TRBV5-5,TRBJ2-7,NA,NA,TGTGCCAGCAGCTTATCAGGGGGACTCTACGAGCAGTACTTC,CASSLSGGLYEQYF
TRBV27,TRBJ1-2,NA,NA,TGTGCCAGCAGTTTATTCCCCGGGGCTAACTATGGCTACACCTTC,CASSLFPGANYGYTF
TRBV9,TRBJ1-4,NA,NA,TGTGCCAGCAGCGTAGCCACAGGGCTCACTAATGAAAAACTGTTTTTT,CASSVATGLTNEKLFF
TRBV29-1,TRBJ1-2,few,NA,TGCAGCGTTGGCGGGGGTGTGAGTGGCTACACCTTC,CSVGGGVSGYTF
TRBV7-3,TRBJ2-1,NA,TRBD2,TGTGCCAGCAGCACAAGAGCGGGGGGGCCGATGCGCAATGAGCAGTTCTTC,CASSTRAGGPMRNEQFF
TRBV9,TRBJ1-1,NA,NA,TGTGCCAGCAGCGTGGGGCAGGTCATGAACACTGAAGCTTTCTTT,CASSVGQVMNTEAFF
TRBV4-3,TRBJ1-5,NA,NA,TGCGCCAGCAGCCAAGATTTGCAGGGGTTAGGGCCCCAGCATTTT,CASSQDLQGLGPQHF
TRBV19,TRBJ1-1,NA,TRBD1,TGTGCCAGTAGTATACAGGGGGGCACTGAAGCTTTCTTT,CASSIQGGTEAFF
TRBV6-5,TRBJ2-7,NA,NA,TGTGCCAGCAGACTAGGCCATTCCTACCAGCAGTACTTC,CASRLGHSYQQYF
TRBV7-2,TRBJ2-7,NA,NA,TGTGCCAGCAGCCCCCCCACCGGACGGGAGAGTTACGAGCAGTACTTC,CASSPPTGRESYEQYF
TRBV2,TRBJ1-1,few,NA,TGTGCCAGCAGTGTCCCAGGGGTGAAAGCTTTCTTT,CASSVPGVKAFF
TRBV28,TRBJ1-5,NA,TRBD1,TGTGCCAGCAGCTTATGGACAGGGGCCAATCAGCCCCAGCATTTT,CASSLWTGANQPQHF
TRBV7-2,TRBJ2-7,NA,NA,TGTGCCAGCAGCTTGGACATCTACAACCGGGACGAGCAGTACTTC,CASSLDIYNRDEQYF
TRBV9,TRBJ2-1,NA,TRBD2,TGTGCCAGCAGCGTAGCTAGCGGGGGGGCAGTCAATGAGCAGTTCTTC,CASSVASGGAVNEQFF
TRBV7-6,TRBJ2-2,NA,TRBD2,TGTGCCAGCACCCCCTCGGGGGGGCTTGAGCTGTTTTTT,CASTPSGGLELFF
TRBV10-3,TRBJ2-2,few,NA,TGTGCCATCAGTGCGGTCGGGGGCACCGGGGAGCTGTTTTTT,CAISAVGGTGELFF
TRBV5-1,TRBJ2-2,NA,TRBD2,TGCGCCAGCAGCTTGGGCGTAGCGGGGACGAACACCGGGGAGCTGTTTTTT,CASSLGVAGTNTGELFF
TRBV15,TRBJ2-7,NA,TRBD1,TGTGCCACCAGCATAGGGGGGACAGGGATGCACGAGCAGTACTTC,CATSIGGTGMHEQYF
TRBV5-1,TRBJ2-7,NA,NA,TGCGCCAGTGGACTGACAAGCTCCTACGAGCAGTACTTC,CASGLTSSYEQYF
TRBV6-5,TRBJ2-1,once,TRBD2,TGTGCCAGCAGTTTGGGAGCGGGGGGGGACTACAATGAGCAGTTCTTC,CASSLGAGGDYNEQFF
TRBV29-1,TRBJ2-2,NA,TRBD1,TGCAGCGTTGGGACAGGGGGCTCCGGGGAGCTGTTTTTT,CSVGTGGSGELFF
TRBV19,TRBJ1-3,NA,TRBD1,TGTGCCAGTAAAGACAGGGGATACTCTGGAAACACCATATATTTT,CASKDRGYSGNTIYF
TRBV28,TRBJ1-1,NA,NA,TGTGCCAGCCAGCGGGTAAACACTGAAGCTTTCTTT,CASQRVNTEAFF
TRBV7-2,TRBJ1-1,once,NA,TGTGCCAGCAGCTTAGCATCGGGAAACACTGAAGCTTTCTTT,CASSLASGNTEAFF
TRBV6-5,TRBJ1-6,NA,TRBD1,TGTGCCAGCAGCATCCCGGGACAGGGATCACCCCTCCACTTT,CASSIPGQGSPLHF
TRBV28,TRBJ2-7,NA,TRBD1,TGTGCCAGCAGTTACCGGGACAGGAGCTACGAGCAGTACTTC,CASSYRDRSYEQYF
TRBV6-2/TRBV6-3,TRBJ2-1,few,NA,TGTGCCAGCAGTTACACAGAAACCTTATACAATGAGCAGTTCTTC,CASSYTETLYNEQFF
TRBV29-1,TRBJ2-7,few,NA,TGCAGCGTTGAACTTGAGGGCAAGGCCCCCTACGAGCAGTACTTC,CSVELEGKAPYEQYF
TRBV4-2,TRBJ1-1,few,TRBD1,TGTGCCAGCAGCCAACAGGGACAGACAAACACTGAAGCTTTCTTT,CASSQQGQTNTEAFF
TRBV6-5,TRBJ2-7,NA,NA,TGTGCCAGCAGTTACGACAGGTACGAGCAGTACTTC,CASSYDRYEQYF
TRBV27,TRBJ1-2,NA,TRBD1,TGTGCCAGCAGTTTAGGGACAGGGGGCAATGGCTACACCTTC,CASSLGTGGNGYTF
TRBV5-1,TRBJ1-2,NA,TRBD1,TGCGCCAGCAGCTCCGGGACAGGGAGAGGCTACACCTTC,CASSSGTGRGYTF
TRBV6-5,TRBJ1-1,NA,NA,TGTGCCAGCAGTTTCGGTATCGAAAACACTGAAGCTTTCTTT,CASSFGIENTEAFF
TRBV6-5,TRBJ1-2,NA,NA,TGTGCCAGCAGTACCTACCTCGGGGGTTATGGCTACACCTTC,CASSTYLGGYGYTF
TRBV2,TRBJ1-5,few,NA,TGTGCCAGCAGTGAGGCCTTCGCCAATCAGCCCCAGCATTTT,CASSEAFANQPQHF
TRBV13,TRBJ2-3,NA,NA,TGTGCCAGCAGCTTAGGCCAGCGTTCAAATACAGATACGCAGTATTTT,CASSLGQRSNTDTQYF
TRBV9,TRBJ2-6,NA,NA,TGTGCCAGCAGCGTCGGGAGCTCTGGGGCCAACGTCCTGACTTTC,CASSVGSSGANVLTF